The T cell receptor beta chain under discussion was sequenced for a study of T cell repertoires in cytomegalovirus infection. At the level of the study: It was the public TCR beta signatures that indicated both CMV infection and matching HLA type.

TCRdb fed the reads into MiXCR, producing one record per CDR3 protein. The sample has 150,000 to 200,000 distinct CDR3 sequences, roughly 20% seen once. Study-level results: The ex vivo response showed dominance by HLA-C-restricted CMV-specific TCR beta clonotypes.

V lost 1 base, J lost 3 bases, and 10 bases stayed unmatched. This CDR3 is 18 amino acids long. On this clonotype: The antigen is undetermined.

Sequenced: PBMCs. This chain links TRBV12-3 or TRBV12-4 with TRBJ2-3; 10 bases map to TRBD1. The sequence was collected from a human donor in good health (CMV status not recorded). Some clones in this sample may be carry-over from other donors' samples. CDR3: CASSLVSPRTGGTDTQYF. The CDR3 coding sequence is TGTGCCAGCAGTTTAGTTAGCCCCCGGACAGGGGGAACAGATACGCAGTATTTT.